The 20 T cell receptor beta chains in this list originate from one sample, sequenced in a study of T cell responses to AZD1222 COVID-19 vaccine. TCRdb keeps only in-frame clones here, not all; method: immunoSEQ multiplex PCR. The sample has more than 80,000 clones, roughly 87% seen once. Here the sequenced sample was peripheral blood, taken on day 0 of AZD1222 vaccination. These receptors were obtained from an adult in good health.

The J gene is TRBJ2-7, the V gene TRBV27; 8 nucleotides agree with TRBD1. With 5 bases clipped from V and 3 bases from J, the junction kept 18 bases outside the gene matches. The CDR3 spans 18 residues. Looked up from germline, CDR1 is MNHEY and CDR2 is SMNVEV (reference sequence). CDR3 in amino acids: CASSLARDGRGLIYEQYF. CDR3 bases: TGTGCCAGCAGTCTAGCCCGGGATGGCAGGGGGCTGATCTACGAGCAGTACTTC.

V is TRBV24-1 and J is TRBJ2-5, with 7 bases aligning to TRBD2. Germline V gene data show CDR1 as KGHDR and CDR2 as SFDVKD. J lost 5 bases, V lost 4 bases, and 6 bases had no gene match. CDR3 length equals 14 residues. The CDR3, as DNA: TGTGCCACCAGTGAGCCGGGAGGCGGGGAGACCCAGTACTTC. Amino acid sequence: CATSEPGGGETQYF.

The genes are TRBV2 and TRBJ2-3; a weak D match, TRBD2 (6 bases). V gave up 11 bases and J gave up 1 base, with 13 bases separating them. This CDR3 is built from 13 residues. The germline gives CDR1 SNHLY, CDR2 FYNNEI. In DNA form, the CDR3 reads TGTGCCGGCTCTTGGGGGGGCACAGATACGCAGTATTTT. As protein: CAGSWGGTDTQYF.

This rearrangement joins TRBV18 to TRBJ1-6, with D possibly TRBD1 on 5 matching bases. V was trimmed by 3 bases and J by 10 bases, leaving 10 bases between them. Germline V gene sequence: CDR1 KGHSH, CDR2 LQKENI. This CDR3 has 13 amino acids. The CDR3 sequence is CASSPQGESPLHF. The CDR3 coding sequence is TGTGCCAGCTCACCTCAGGGAGAGTCACCCCTCCACTTT.

The V gene is TRBV5-4, the J gene TRBJ2-1; TRBD2 might be the D (6 bases). This CDR3 is built from 13 residues. V was shortened by 1 base and J by 9 bases, with 11 bases between the two germline ends. Germline V CDR1 and CDR2: SGHNT, YYREEE (reference sequence). CDR3 sequence (DNA): TGTGCCAGCAGCTTGCCTAGCGAGCCTGAGCAGTTCTTC. Translation: CASSLPSEPEQFF.

V and J are TRBV28 and TRBJ1-5, with a weak D call TRBD1 (6 bases). CDR3 length: 13 residues. The germline gives CDR1 MDHEN, CDR2 SYDVKM. Deletions cut 5 bases from V and 3 bases from J, with 8 bases between. The CDR3, as DNA: TGTGCCAGCAGTACAGGGTTCAATCAGCCCCAGCATTTT. Translated: CASSTGFNQPQHF.

This clone appeared once. This chain connects TRBV6-5 to TRBJ2-2; the D gene is possibly TRBD2 (6 bases). Deletions cut 2 bases from V and 4 bases from J, with 14 bases between. Germline CDR1 MNHEY, CDR2 SVGAGI. This CDR3 comprises 16 residues. The CDR3 coding sequence is TGTGCCAGCAGTTACGGGATAGCGGAATTCACCGGGGAGCTGTTTTTT. Translating it yields CASSYGIAEFTGELFF.

CDR3 nucleotides: TGTGCCAGTATTCCCCGGGACAGAGATGGCTACACCTTC. It translates to CASIPRDRDGYTF. The chain links TRBV19 to TRBJ1-2, with 7 bases identical to TRBD1. The germline V gene has CDR1 LNHDA and CDR2 SQIVND (reference sequence). CDR3 length equals 13 residues. Trimming took 7 bases from V and 6 from J; bases not matched to a gene: 8.

In its sample, this clone was seen once. The gene calls are TRBV6-6 and TRBJ1-5, with a possible D match to TRBD1 (5 bases). V lost 2 bases to trimming and J lost 4 bases, with 15 bases between them. The CDR3 contains 16 residues. From germline, CDR1 is MNHNY and CDR2 SVGAGI (reference sequence). The CDR3 DNA is TGTGCCAGCAGTTACCATGCCGGGACTCTTAATCAGCCCCAGCATTTT. Protein product: CASSYHAGTLNQPQHF.

The V call is TRBV9, the J call TRBJ1-6; 7 positions agree with TRBD1. The germline V gene encodes CDR1 SGDLS and CDR2 YYNGEE. This CDR3 comprises 16 residues. J was trimmed by 6 bases and V by 3 bases; bases with no gene match: 9. The CDR3 sequence is CASSGSWDSLNSPLHF. CDR3 sequence (DNA): TGTGCCAGCAGCGGGTCCTGGGACAGTCTTAATTCACCCCTCCACTTT.

J is TRBJ1-2 and V is TRBV5-1, with 9 positions matching TRBD1. The germline V gene has CDR1 SGHRS and CDR2 YFSETQ. The CDR3 runs to 14 residues. The V gene end was trimmed by 7 bases and the J gene end by 2 bases; junction bases not matched to a gene: 6. CDR3 amino acids: CASARDRDNYGYTF. Here the CDR3 DNA reads TGCGCCAGCGCCCGGGACAGGGACAACTATGGCTACACCTTC.

The chain joins TRBV15 to TRBJ2-5, with D perhaps TRBD1 (6 bases). Germline-derived CDR1 and CDR2 are LNHNV and YYDKDF (reference sequence). Trimming shortened V by 0 bases and J by 0 bases, and 8 bases separated the two germline ends. The CDR3 has 15 residues. CDR3 loop: CATSREGGDQETQYF. CDR3 bases: TGTGCCACCAGCAGAGAAGGGGGAGACCAAGAGACCCAGTACTTC.

The chain uses TRBV7-8 and TRBJ1-3; 7 bases agree with TRBD1. Germline V gene lookup returns CDR1 SGHVS and CDR2 FQNEAQ. With V trimmed by 1 base and J by 4 bases, 7 bases remained unmatched. The CDR3 extends over 16 amino acids. The CDR3 here is CASSLGQGGTGNTIYF. CDR3 nucleotides: TGTGCCAGCAGCTTAGGACAGGGTGGTACCGGAAACACCATATATTTT.

The rearrangement uses TRBV27 and TRBJ1-5; D unclear. V was trimmed by 6 bases and J by 7 bases, leaving 16 bases between them. This CDR3 region has 14 residues. Germline CDR1 and CDR2: MNHEY and SMNVEV (reference sequence). CDR3 region: CASSLKRVGQPQHF. CDR3 DNA: TGTGCCAGCAGCTTGAAAAGGGTGGGGCAGCCCCAGCATTTT.

The V and J genes are TRBV27 and TRBJ2-7; D unresolved. The CDR3 totals 11 residues. Trimming removed 8 bases from V and 2 bases from J, with 7 bases in between. In germline, CDR1 is MNHEY, CDR2 SMNVEV (reference sequence). CDR3 sequence: CASGPTYEQYF. The DNA for the CDR3 is TGTGCCAGCGGCCCTACCTACGAGCAGTACTTC.

The chain joins TRBV6-5 to TRBJ2-4, with D perhaps given as TRBD1 or TRBD2 (5 bases each). Germline-derived CDR1 and CDR2 are MNHEY and SVGAGI. The V end was cut by 6 bases, the J end by 7 bases, with 16 bases between. CDR3 length: 14 amino acids. The CDR3 loop reads CASSHGTGLNIQYF. The CDR3 coding sequence is TGTGCCAGCAGCCACGGGACGGGTCTGAACATTCAGTACTTC.

The chain is built from TRBV28 and TRBJ2-3; D gene ambiguous. CDR3 length: 13 amino acids. CDR1 and CDR2 (germline): MDHEN, SYDVKM. V was shortened by 5 bases and J by 4 bases, with 10 bases between the two germline ends. The CDR3 DNA follows: TGTGCCAGCAGTCCACACCTATCAGATACGCAGTATTTT. Translation: CASSPHLSDTQYF.

The chain joins TRBV10-2 to TRBJ1-5, with D perhaps TRBD1 (6 bases). Germline V gene data show CDR1 as WSHSY and CDR2 as SAAADI. V was cut by 1 base and J by 4 bases, with 14 bases left in between. This CDR3 is built from 16 residues. This CDR3 is CASSEYQDRINQPQHF. CDR3 nucleotide sequence: TGCGCCAGCAGTGAGTATCAGGACAGAATTAATCAGCCCCAGCATTTT.

CDR3 in amino acids: CASSHAASADSYEQYF. The CDR3 DNA reads as TGTGCCAGCAGCCATGCGGCTAGCGCCGACTCCTACGAGCAGTACTTC. The rearrangement joins TRBV4-2 to TRBJ2-7; TRBD2 is a possible D gene (6 bases). The V gene lost 3 bases and the J gene lost 0 bases, with 15 bases spanning the gap. Germline CDR1 LGHNA, CDR2 YNFKEQ. This CDR3 region has 16 residues.

The chain recombines TRBV19 with TRBJ1-1, with D perhaps TRBD1 (6 bases). CDR3 length: 16 residues. The V end lost 7 bases, the J end lost 3 bases, and 21 bases lay between the germline ends. CDR1 is LNHDA, CDR2 SQIVND, per germline (reference sequence). Here the CDR3 DNA reads TGTGCCAGTACCCCGACAGGATCACCTGGGTACACTGAAGCTTTCTTT. Amino acid sequence: CASTPTGSPGYTEAFF.